The T cell receptor (beta chain) under discussion was sequenced for a study of CD8+ T cells in alopecia areata. It was from alopecia areata patients that lesional scalp punch biopsies and peripheral blood were collected. The authors sorted CD4+ and CD8+ T cells from PBMCs. cDNA prepared by RNA extraction and subsequent reverse transcription served as the template for sequencing. Using immunoSEQ multiplex PCR, the repertoire was profiled, and TCRdb retains in-frame clones only, with some absent. The table lists 120,000 or so clones, 40% to 55% of them singletons, with roughly a tenth in the top ten. As regards this clone: Its antigen is undetermined.

Findings of the study overall: Patients showed less clear TCR sequence sharing than mice, possibly partly because of HLA diversity.

The V and J ends lost 7 bases and 3 bases respectively, with 16 bases between them. This CDR3 has 14 residues. Germline V gene data show CDR1 as SGHTA and CDR2 as FQGNSA. The chain uses TRBV7-2 and TRBJ2-7, with TRBD2 as a possible D gene (6 bases). The sample taken for sequencing was NKG2D-low CD8+ T cells sorted from blood. The origin of this receptor is a human donor with alopecia areata. The CDR3 nucleotides are TGTGCCAGCAACAATGGGGGGATGGACTACGAGCAGTACTTC. Translating it yields CASNNGGMDYEQYF. The complete variable domain, with remaining parts taken from reference TRBV7-2 and TRBJ2-7, reads GAGVSQSPSNKVTEKGKDVELRCDPISGHTALYWYRQSLGQGLEFLIYFQGNSAPDKSGLPSDRFSAERTGGSVSTLTIQRTQQEDSAVYLCASNNGGMDYEQYFGPGTRLTVT.